Below are 3 T cell receptor beta chains sequenced from a single sample in a study of cytomegalovirus exposure and HLA in healthy donors. In the PCR, 60 Vbeta and 13 Jbeta primers were used. Sequenced by immunoSEQ multiplex PCR; TCRdb stores in-frame clones only, minus some. This sample has around 110,000 clones; roughly 70% occur once, and the top ten carry roughly 0.87%. Sequencing was done on a sample of PBMCs. All receptors derive from a woman aged 25-40 years in good health and CMV-seronegative.

The chain employs TRBV18 and TRBJ1-2, with D uncertain. CDR3 length: 14 amino acids. V was shortened by 1 base and J by 4 bases, with 10 bases between the two germline ends. Germline CDR1 reads KGHSH; CDR2 reads LQKENI. CDR3 sequence: CASSPQSGGYGYTF. The CDR3 coding sequence is TGTGCCAGCTCACCACAAAGTGGAGGCTATGGCTACACCTTC.

This clone occurred a few times. The rearrangement joins TRBV7-3 to TRBJ1-6; TRBD1 agrees at 7 bases. Germline V lookup: CDR1 SGHTA, CDR2 FQGTGA. This CDR3 contains 15 residues. Trimming cost V 1 base and J 7 bases; bases outside gene matches: 4. The CDR3 region has the DNA TGTGCCAGCAGCTTAATGGGGACAGAGAATTCACCCCTCCACTTT. This gives the protein CASSLMGTENSPLHF.

The rearrangement joins TRBV4-1 to TRBJ2-2; D uncertain. CDR1 MGHRA and CDR2 YSYEKL come from the germline V gene. The CDR3 runs to 15 residues. Trimming removed 0 bases from V and 6 bases from J, with 11 bases in between. The CDR3 is CASSQDREPSGELFF. As DNA, the CDR3 is TGCGCCAGCAGCCAAGATCGAGAACCCTCCGGGGAGCTGTTTTTT.